The rows below give T cell receptor beta chains drawn from one sample of a study of T cells in localized non-small cell lung cancer. Measured with immunoSEQ multiplex PCR; TCRdb has only the in-frame clones, and not every one. The sample has some 11,000 clones; 65% to 90% are singletons. The sequences come from peripheral blood mononuclear cells, collected before any cancer treatment. The source is a female donor older than 55 with stage II lung adenocarcinoma. Each CDR3 is given with its conserved first and last residue. The D gene is left open where the match is weak. Only some rows state a clone size, as once, few, many or a class for expanded clones.

.	TRBV30	.	TRBJ2-5	TGTGCCTGGAGTATCAGGGGAGCGGAGACCCAGTACTTC	CAWSIRGAETQYF
.	TRBV5-4	few	TRBJ2-1	TGTGCCAGCAGCTTGGAACTTACCTACAATGAGCAGTTCTTC	CASSLELTYNEQFF
.	TRBV28	.	TRBJ1-5	TGTGCCAGCAGTCCCGCGGACGGATATCAGCCCCAGCATTTT	CASSPADGYQPQHF
.	TRBV28	.	TRBJ1-2	TGTGCCAGCAGTGAAACCGGGAGTCAGGGCTACACCTTC	CASSETGSQGYTF
.	TRBV2	few	TRBJ1-2	TGTGCCAGCCGGGACGGCGTTAACTATGGCTACACCTTC	CASRDGVNYGYTF
.	TRBV7-4	.	TRBJ1-4	TGTGCCAGCAGCTTATACCCTAATGAAAAACTGTTTTTT	CASSLYPNEKLFF
TRBD2	TRBV4-1	.	TRBJ2-3	TGCGCCAGCAGCCAACGAACCGTGACTAGCGGGATCACAGATACGCAGTATTTT	CASSQRTVTSGITDTQYF
TRBD1	TRBV4-2	few	TRBJ1-3	TGTGCCAGCAGCCAAGGCAAGGACAGGGCTGGAAACACCATATATTTT	CASSQGKDRAGNTIYF
.	TRBV19	.	TRBJ1-2	TGTGCCAGTGAGGCGCTGAGGGGGAGAGGCTACACCTTC	CASEALRGRGYTF
.	TRBV11-1	.	TRBJ1-1	TGTGCCAGCAGCTTAGATTATTTGACTACTGAAGCTTTCTTT	CASSLDYLTTEAFF
.	TRBV30	.	TRBJ2-3	TGTGCCTGGGGTCCTCCTCGCGGCAGCGCAGATACGCAGTATTTT	CAWGPPRGSADTQYF
TRBD2	TRBV7-3	.	TRBJ2-1	TGTGCCAGCAGCTTTCACAGCGGGGGGGCGAACAATGAGCAGTTCTTC	CASSFHSGGANNEQFF
.	TRBV7-6	.	TRBJ2-2	TGTGCCAGCAGCTCGGTTTTCACCGGGGAGCTGTTTTTT	CASSSVFTGELFF
TRBD1	TRBV11-2	.	TRBJ2-7	TGTGCCAGCAGCTCCTCACAGGGGCGGTACGAGCAGTACTTC	CASSSSQGRYEQYF
TRBD1	TRBV5-5	.	TRBJ1-2	TGTGCCAGCAGCTCGACCCTGACAGGGGTCTATGGCTACACCTTC	CASSSTLTGVYGYTF
.	TRBV2	.	TRBJ2-3	TGTGCCAGCAGTGGAGGGAGATTTGCAGATACGCAGTATTTT	CASSGGRFADTQYF
.	TRBV5-6	.	TRBJ2-5	TGTGCCAGCAGCTTAAGTTTCCCAGGGGGGGAGACCCAGTACTTC	CASSLSFPGGETQYF
.	TRBV18	.	TRBJ1-2	TGTGCCAGCCACAGGGATACCAACGGGGGCTACACCTTC	CASHRDTNGGYTF
.	TRBV7-8	few	TRBJ1-2	TGTGCCGCGGCCGCCGGGGTTAACTATGGCTACACCTTC	CAAAAGVNYGYTF
.	TRBV4-3	.	TRBJ2-1	TGCGCCAGCAGCCAAGATTCAAAGGACGGGTGGTCCTACAATGAGCAGTTCTTC	CASSQDSKDGWSYNEQFF
.	TRBV29-1	.	TRBJ2-1	TGCAGCGCGGGGGACATCTCCTACAATGAGCAGTTCTTC	CSAGDISYNEQFF
.	TRBV5-6	.	TRBJ1-1	TGTGCCAGCAGCACCCCCAGGAACACTGAAGCTTTCTTT	CASSTPRNTEAFF
TRBD2	TRBV5-6	.	TRBJ2-7	TGTGCCAGCAGCTTCGGCGGGAGAGGTGCCGAGCAGTACTTC	CASSFGGRGAEQYF
TRBD2	TRBV7-8	.	TRBJ2-3	TGTGCCAGCAGCCCTGTCGCGGGAGGAACAGATACGCAGTATTTT	CASSPVAGGTDTQYF
.	TRBV4-2	.	TRBJ2-1	TGTGCCAGCAGCCAAGACGACCGTGAGCAGTTCTTC	CASSQDDREQFF
.	TRBV4-1	.	TRBJ1-1	TGCGCCAGCAGCCAAGATGCCTCAGGGAACACTGAAGCTTTCTTT	CASSQDASGNTEAFF
.	TRBV28	.	TRBJ2-3	TGTGCCAGCAGGGGTTCCACAGATACGCAGTATTTT	CASRGSTDTQYF
.	TRBV30	.	TRBJ2-6	TGTGCCTGGAGCCGGGCCAACGTCCTGACTTTC	CAWSRANVLTF
TRBD1	TRBV7-9	.	TRBJ2-5	TGTGCCAGCAGCTTCTGGACAGGGGAAGAGACCCAGTACTTC	CASSFWTGEETQYF
TRBD1	TRBV2	.	TRBJ2-2	TGTGCCAGCAGGTTACAGGGGGCGGACACCGGGGAGCTGTTTTTT	CASRLQGADTGELFF
.	TRBV13	.	TRBJ1-2	TGTGCCAGCAGCGGCTCTCCCAGGGCTCCCCTCTATGGCTACACCTTC	CASSGSPRAPLYGYTF
.	TRBV19	.	TRBJ2-6	TGTGCCAGTAGTAGGAGGGGACGGGCCAACGTCCTGACTTTC	CASSRRGRANVLTF
.	TRBV10-3	.	TRBJ1-6	TGTGCCGCCCGACAGGAGTTTAATTCACCCCTCCACTTT	CAARQEFNSPLHF
TRBD1	TRBV2	few	TRBJ2-7	TGTGCCAGCAGACCAGACAGGGGATACGAGCAGTACTTC	CASRPDRGYEQYF
.	TRBV14	few	TRBJ1-6	TGTGCCAGCAGCCAAGACCTTTATTCACCCCTCCACTTT	CASSQDLYSPLHF
TRBD2	TRBV5-5	.	TRBJ2-5	TGTGCCAGCAGCTTGCAAACGGGGGAGGGGACCCAGTACTTC	CASSLQTGEGTQYF
TRBD1	TRBV5-1	few	TRBJ1-2	TGCGCCAGCAGCCGGTTGGGACAGGGGGAAAACTATGGCTACACCTTC	CASSRLGQGENYGYTF
.	TRBV6-5	.	TRBJ2-7	TGTGCCAGCAGTCCCGACAGGGGAGGGGAGCAGTACTTC	CASSPDRGGEQYF
.	TRBV28	.	TRBJ2-6	TGTGCCAGTAGTTCTCCGCCCTCTGGGGCCAACGTCCTGACTTTC	CASSSPPSGANVLTF
.	TRBV19	.	TRBJ1-1	TGTGCCAGTAGCTCACCCGACATCTTGAACACTGAAGCTTTCTTT	CASSSPDILNTEAFF
.	TRBV7-2	.	TRBJ1-5	TGTGCCAGCAGCTTAGAGTACAATCAGCCCCAGCATTTT	CASSLEYNQPQHF
.	TRBV29-1	.	TRBJ1-1	TGCAGCGCTCTAAGGGATTACACTGAAGCTTTCTTT	CSALRDYTEAFF
.	TRBV12-1	.	TRBJ2-7	TGTGCCAGCAGCTTTGTATTGTTTAAGATGGGACAGGCGCCGACCTACGAGCAGTACTTC	CASSFVLFKMGQAPTYEQYF
.	TRBV27	.	TRBJ2-1	TGTGCCAGCAGTTTTGCTCGGTGGGATGAGCAGTTCTTC	CASSFARWDEQFF
.	TRBV5-4	.	TRBJ2-7	TGTGCCAGCAGCTTCACAGGAGCCGAGCAGTACTTC	CASSFTGAEQYF
TRBD1	TRBV10-3	.	TRBJ1-5	TGTGCCACATGGACAGGCGATTATAGCAATCAGCCCCAGCATTTT	CATWTGDYSNQPQHF